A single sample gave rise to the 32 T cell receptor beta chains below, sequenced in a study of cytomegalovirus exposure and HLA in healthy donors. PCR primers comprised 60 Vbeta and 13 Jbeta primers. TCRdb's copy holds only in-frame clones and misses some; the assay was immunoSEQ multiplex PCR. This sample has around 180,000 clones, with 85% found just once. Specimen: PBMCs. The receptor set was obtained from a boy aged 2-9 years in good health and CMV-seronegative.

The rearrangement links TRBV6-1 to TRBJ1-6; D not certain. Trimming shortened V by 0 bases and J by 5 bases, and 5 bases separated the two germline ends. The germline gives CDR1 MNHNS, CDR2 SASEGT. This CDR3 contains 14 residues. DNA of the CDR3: TGTGCCAGCAGTGAAGCGGCGGATAATTCACCCCTCCACTTT. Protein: CASSEAADNSPLHF.

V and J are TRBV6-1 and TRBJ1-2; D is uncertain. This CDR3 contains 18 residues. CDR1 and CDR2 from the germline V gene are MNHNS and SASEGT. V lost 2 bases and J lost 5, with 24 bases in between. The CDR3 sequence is CASSETFRLPMGFYGYTF. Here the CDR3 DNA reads TGTGCCAGCAGTGAAACGTTTCGTCTGCCGATGGGCTTTTATGGCTACACCTTC.

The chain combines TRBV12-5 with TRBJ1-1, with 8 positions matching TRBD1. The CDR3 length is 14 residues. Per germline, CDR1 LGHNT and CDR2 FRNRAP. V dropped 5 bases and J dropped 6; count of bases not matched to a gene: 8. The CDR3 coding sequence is TGTGCTAGTGGTAGCGGACAGGGACGCGCTGAAGCTTTCTTT. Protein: CASGSGQGRAEAFF.

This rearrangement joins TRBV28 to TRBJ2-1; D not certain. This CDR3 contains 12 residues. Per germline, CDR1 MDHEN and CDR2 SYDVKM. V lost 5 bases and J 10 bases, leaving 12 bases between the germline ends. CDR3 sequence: CASSNRQPEQFF. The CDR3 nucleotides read TGTGCCAGCAGTAACAGACAACCAGAGCAGTTCTTC.

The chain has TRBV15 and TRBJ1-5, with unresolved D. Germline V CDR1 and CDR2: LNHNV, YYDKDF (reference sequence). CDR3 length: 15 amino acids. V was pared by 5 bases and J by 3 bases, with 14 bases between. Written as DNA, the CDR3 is TGTGCCACCAGCTCCCCGGCAGGTCACAATCAGCCCCAGCATTTT. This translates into CATSSPAGHNQPQHF.

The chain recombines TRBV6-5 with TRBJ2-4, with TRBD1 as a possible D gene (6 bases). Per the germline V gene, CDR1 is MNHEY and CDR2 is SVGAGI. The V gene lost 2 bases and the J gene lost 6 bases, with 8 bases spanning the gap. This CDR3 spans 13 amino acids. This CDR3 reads CASSYGRGNIQYF. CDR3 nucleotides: TGTGCCAGCAGTTACGGCAGGGGAAACATTCAGTACTTC.

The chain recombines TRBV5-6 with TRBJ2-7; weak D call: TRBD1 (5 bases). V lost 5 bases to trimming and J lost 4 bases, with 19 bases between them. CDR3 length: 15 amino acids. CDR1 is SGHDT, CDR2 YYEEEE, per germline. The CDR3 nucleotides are TGTGCCAGCAGTCCTTTTACCACCAGGGCTTACGAGCAGTACGTC. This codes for CASSPFTTRAYEQYV.

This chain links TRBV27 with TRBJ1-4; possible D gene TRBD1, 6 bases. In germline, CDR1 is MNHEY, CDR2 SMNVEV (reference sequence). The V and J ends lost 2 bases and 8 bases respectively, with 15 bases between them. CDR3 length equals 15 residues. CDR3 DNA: TGTGCCAGCAGTTTAAATTTCTACAGGGAGGAAAAACTGTTTTTT. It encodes CASSLNFYREEKLFF.

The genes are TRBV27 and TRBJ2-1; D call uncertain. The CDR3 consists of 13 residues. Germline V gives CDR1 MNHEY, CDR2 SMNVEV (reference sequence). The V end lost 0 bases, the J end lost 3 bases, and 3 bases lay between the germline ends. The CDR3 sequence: CASSLSLYNEQFF. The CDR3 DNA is TGTGCCAGCAGTTTATCCCTCTACAATGAGCAGTTCTTC.

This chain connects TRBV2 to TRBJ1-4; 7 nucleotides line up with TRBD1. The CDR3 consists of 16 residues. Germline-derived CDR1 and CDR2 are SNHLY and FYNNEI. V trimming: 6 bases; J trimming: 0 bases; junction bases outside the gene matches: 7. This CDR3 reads CASSHDRVTTNEKLFF. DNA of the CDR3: TGTGCCAGCAGCCACGACAGGGTGACAACTAATGAAAAACTGTTTTTT.

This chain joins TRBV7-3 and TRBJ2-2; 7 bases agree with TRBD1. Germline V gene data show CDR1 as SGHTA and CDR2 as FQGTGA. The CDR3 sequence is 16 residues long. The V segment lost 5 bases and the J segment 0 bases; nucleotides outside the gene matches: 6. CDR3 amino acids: CASSDLQGSNTGELFF. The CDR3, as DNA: TGTGCCAGCAGCGATCTACAGGGGTCGAACACCGGGGAGCTGTTTTTT.

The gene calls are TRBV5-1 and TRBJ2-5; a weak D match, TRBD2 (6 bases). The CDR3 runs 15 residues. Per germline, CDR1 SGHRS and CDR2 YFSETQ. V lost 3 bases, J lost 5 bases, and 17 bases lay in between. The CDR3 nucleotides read TGCGCCAGCAGCTCCCCCCTCGGGGAGGTTGAGACCCAGTACTTC. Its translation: CASSSPLGEVETQYF.

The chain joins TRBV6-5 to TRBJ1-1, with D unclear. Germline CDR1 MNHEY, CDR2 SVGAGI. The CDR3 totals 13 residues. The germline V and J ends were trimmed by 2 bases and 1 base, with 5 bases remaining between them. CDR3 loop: CASSYIQNTEAFF. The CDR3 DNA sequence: TGTGCCAGCAGTTACATACAGAACACTGAAGCTTTCTTT.

The CDR3 DNA reads TGTGCCAGCAGCAACTCAGGGGCCGGCGAGCAGTACGTC. Encoded protein: CASSNSGAGEQYV. V gene TRBV6-5 combines with J gene TRBJ2-7; tentatively, D is TRBD1 (6 bases). The ends were cut back, 6 bases at V and 6 bases at J, with 15 bases in the middle. CDR3 size: 13 residues. Germline CDR1 reads MNHEY; CDR2 reads SVGAGI.

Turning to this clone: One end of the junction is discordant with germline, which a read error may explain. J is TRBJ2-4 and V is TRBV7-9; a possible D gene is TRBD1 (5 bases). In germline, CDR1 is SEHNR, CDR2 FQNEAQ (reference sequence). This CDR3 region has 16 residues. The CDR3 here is CSSSLGQGLAKNIQYF. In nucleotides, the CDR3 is TGTTCCAGCAGCTTGGGGCAGGGCCTAGCCAAAAACATTCAGTACTTC. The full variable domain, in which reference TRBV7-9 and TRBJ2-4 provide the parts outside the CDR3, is DTGVSQNPRHKITKRGQNVTFRCDPISEHNRLYWYRQTLGQGPEFLTYFQNEAQLEKSRLLSDRFSAERPKGSFSTLEIQRTEQGDSAMYLCSSSLGQGLAKNIQYFGAGTRLSVL.

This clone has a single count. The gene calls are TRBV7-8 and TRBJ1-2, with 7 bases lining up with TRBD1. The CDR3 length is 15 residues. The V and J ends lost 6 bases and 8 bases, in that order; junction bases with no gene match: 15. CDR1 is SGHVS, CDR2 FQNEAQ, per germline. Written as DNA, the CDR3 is TGTGCCAGCAGTCACCGGGACAGCAGATTGAGAGGCTACACCTTC. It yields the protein CASSHRDSRLRGYTF.

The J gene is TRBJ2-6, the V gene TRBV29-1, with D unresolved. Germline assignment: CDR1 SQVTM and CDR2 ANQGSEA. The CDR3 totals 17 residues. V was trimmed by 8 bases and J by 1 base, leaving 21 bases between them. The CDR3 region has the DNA TGCAGCTCCTCGGTTACTAACTCTCTATCTGGGGCCAACGTCCTGACTTTC. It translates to CSSSVTNSLSGANVLTF. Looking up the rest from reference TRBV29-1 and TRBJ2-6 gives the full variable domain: SAVISQKPSRDICQRGTSLTIQCQVDSQVTMMFWYRQQPGQSLTLIATANQGSEATYESGFVIDKFPISRPNLTFSTLTVSNMSPEDSSIYLCSSSVTNSLSGANVLTFGAGSRLTVL.

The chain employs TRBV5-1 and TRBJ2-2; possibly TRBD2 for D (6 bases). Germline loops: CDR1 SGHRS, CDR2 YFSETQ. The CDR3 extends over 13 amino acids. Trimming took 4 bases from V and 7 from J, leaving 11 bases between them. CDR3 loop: CASSRTEGGELFF. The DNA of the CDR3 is TGCGCCAGCAGCCGGACGGAGGGCGGGGAGCTGTTTTTT.

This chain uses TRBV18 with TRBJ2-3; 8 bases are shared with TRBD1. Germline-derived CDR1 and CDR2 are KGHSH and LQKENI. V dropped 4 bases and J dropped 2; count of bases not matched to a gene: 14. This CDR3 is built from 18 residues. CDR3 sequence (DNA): TGTGCCAGCTCACTCACCAGACAGGGGCCTATACACACAGATACGCAGTATTTT. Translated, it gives CASSLTRQGPIHTDTQYF.

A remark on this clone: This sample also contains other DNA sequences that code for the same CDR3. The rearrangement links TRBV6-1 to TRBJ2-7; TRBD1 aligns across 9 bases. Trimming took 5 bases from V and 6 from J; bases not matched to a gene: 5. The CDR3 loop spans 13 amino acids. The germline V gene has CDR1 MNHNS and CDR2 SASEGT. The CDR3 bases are TGTGCCAGCAGTTTACAGGGGGCGGTCGAGCAGTACGTC. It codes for CASSLQGAVEQYV.

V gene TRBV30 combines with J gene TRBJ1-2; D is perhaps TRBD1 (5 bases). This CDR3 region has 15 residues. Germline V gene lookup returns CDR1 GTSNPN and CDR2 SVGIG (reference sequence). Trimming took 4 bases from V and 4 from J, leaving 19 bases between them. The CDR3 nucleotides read TGTGCCTGGAATCCCCTCGGGCAGGGAGGCTATGGCTACACCTTC. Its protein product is CAWNPLGQGGYGYTF.

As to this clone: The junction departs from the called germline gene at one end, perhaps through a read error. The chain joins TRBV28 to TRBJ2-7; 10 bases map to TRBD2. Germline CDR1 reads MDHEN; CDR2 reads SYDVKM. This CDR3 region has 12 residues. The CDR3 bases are TGTGCCAGCAGTTCTGGAACGGGACTAGCGAACTTC. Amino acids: CASSSGTGLANF. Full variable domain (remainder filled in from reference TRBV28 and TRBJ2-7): DVKVTQSSRYLVKRTGEKVFLECVQDMDHENMFWYRQDPGLGLRLIYFSYDVKMKEKGDIPEGYSVSREKKERFSLILESASTNQTSMYLCASSSGTGLANFGPGTRLTVT.

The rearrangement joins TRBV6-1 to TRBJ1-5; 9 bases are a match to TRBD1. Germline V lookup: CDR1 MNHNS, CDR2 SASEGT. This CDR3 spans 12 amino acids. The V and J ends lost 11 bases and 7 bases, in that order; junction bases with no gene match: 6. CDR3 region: CAGGQGGQPQHF. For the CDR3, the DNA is TGTGCCGGGGGACAGGGTGGCCAGCCCCAGCATTTT.

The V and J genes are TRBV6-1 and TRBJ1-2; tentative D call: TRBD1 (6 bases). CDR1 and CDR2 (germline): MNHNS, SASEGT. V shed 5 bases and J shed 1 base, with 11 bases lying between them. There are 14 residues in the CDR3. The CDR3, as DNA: TGTGCCAGCAGTCCCGACAGGATTAACTATGGCTACACCTTC. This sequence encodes CASSPDRINYGYTF.

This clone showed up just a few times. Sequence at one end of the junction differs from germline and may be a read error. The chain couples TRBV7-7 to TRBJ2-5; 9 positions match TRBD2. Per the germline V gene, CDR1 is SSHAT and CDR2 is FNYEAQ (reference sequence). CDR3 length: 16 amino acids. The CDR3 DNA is TGTGCTAGCAGCTTAACACTAGCGGGTGGAAAAGAGACCCAGTACTTC. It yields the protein CASSLTLAGGKETQYF.

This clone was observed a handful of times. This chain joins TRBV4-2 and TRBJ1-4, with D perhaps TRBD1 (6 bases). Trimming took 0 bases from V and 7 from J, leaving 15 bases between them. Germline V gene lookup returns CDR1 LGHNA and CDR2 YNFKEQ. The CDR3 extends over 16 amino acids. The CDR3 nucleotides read TGTGCCAGCAGCCAAGAAGAGGGGGGGCTCGTTGAAAAACTGTTTTTT. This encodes CASSQEEGGLVEKLFF.

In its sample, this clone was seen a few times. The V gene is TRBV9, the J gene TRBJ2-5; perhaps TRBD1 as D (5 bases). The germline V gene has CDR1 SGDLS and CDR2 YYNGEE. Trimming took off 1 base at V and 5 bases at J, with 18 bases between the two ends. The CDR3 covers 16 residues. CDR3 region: CASSVPPDSPWETQYF. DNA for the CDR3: TGTGCCAGCAGCGTACCCCCTGACAGCCCCTGGGAGACCCAGTACTTC.

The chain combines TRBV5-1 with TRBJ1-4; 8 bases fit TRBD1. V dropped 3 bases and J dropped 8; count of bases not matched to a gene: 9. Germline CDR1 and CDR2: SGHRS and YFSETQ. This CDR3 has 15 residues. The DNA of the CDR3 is TGCGCCAGCAGCTCCATACAGGGGGGCGGAGAAAAACTGTTTTTT. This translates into CASSSIQGGGEKLFF.

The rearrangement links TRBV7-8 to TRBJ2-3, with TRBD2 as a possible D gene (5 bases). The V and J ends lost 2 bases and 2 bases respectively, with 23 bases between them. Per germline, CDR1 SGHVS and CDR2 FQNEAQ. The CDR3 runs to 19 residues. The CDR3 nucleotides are TGTGCCAGCAGCTTAAGGGCTTGGTCGGAAGTCCGGGACACAGATACGCAGTATTTT. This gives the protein CASSLRAWSEVRDTDTQYF.

As DNA, the CDR3 is TGTGCCAGCAGCGTAGAGGGGTTTAATGAAAAACTGTTTTTT. Encoded protein: CASSVEGFNEKLFF. The chain uses TRBV9 and TRBJ1-4; tentatively, D is TRBD1 (5 bases). V was clipped by 0 bases and J by 4 bases, with 7 bases between them. In germline, CDR1 is SGDLS, CDR2 YYNGEE. This CDR3 comprises 14 residues.

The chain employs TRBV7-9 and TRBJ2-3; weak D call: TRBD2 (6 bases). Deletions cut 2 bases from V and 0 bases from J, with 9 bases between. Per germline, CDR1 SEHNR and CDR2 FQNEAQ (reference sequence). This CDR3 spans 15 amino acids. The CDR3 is CASSLRGISTDTQYF. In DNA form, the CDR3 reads TGTGCCAGCAGCTTACGCGGGATAAGCACAGATACGCAGTATTTT.

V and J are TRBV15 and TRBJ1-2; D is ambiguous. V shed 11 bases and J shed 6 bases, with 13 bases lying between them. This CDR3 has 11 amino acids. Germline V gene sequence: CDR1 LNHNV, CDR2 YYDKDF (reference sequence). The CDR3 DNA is TGTGCCGCGCGGGGAGGGAATGGCTACACCTTC. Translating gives CAARGGNGYTF.